This T cell receptor (beta chain) is from a study of T cell responses to AZD1222 COVID-19 vaccine. Germline V gene data show CDR1 as SGHAT and CDR2 as FQDESV (reference sequence). Trimming pared 6 bases from V and 5 bases from J, leaving 11 bases between. The CDR3 covers 13 residues. Points from the study as a whole: Sampling that yielded the repertoires occurred only after the peak T cell response. Nearly half of spike-specific TCRs reportedly target unmutated variant regions. In a largely white British group with more females than males, clonal diversity was possibly underestimated. Of the AZD1222 recipients, only six or seven were seropositive at baseline.

A note on this clone: The target antigen is unknown.

Libraries were prepared by immunoSEQ multiplex PCR; TCRdb keeps only in-frame clonotypes and omits some of them. The sample lists some 120,000 clones, about nine tenths occurring once. The V and J genes are TRBV11-1 and TRBJ2-1; no clear D. Specimen: peripheral blood, collected on day 0 of AZD1222 vaccination. The sequence was collected from an adult in good health. DNA of the CDR3: TGTGCCAGCAGGGGTAGGGCGGACAATGAGCAGTTCTTC. It yields the protein CASRGRADNEQFF.